The 3 T cell receptor beta chains given below trace back to one sample, sequenced in a study of CD8 T cells in ankylosing spondylitis (dated by TCRdb to the late 2010s). To prepare the library, 5' RACE was applied. Instrument on record: Illumina HiSeq 2500. TCRdb reran the public reads through fastp at Q25 and MiXCR, keeping productive beta chains. Rows are unified per CDR3 protein, each entry keeping the most common DNA and genes. The sample records around 490,000 distinct CDR3 sequences, approximately 5% of which are singletons. Jointly, the top ten make up approximately 4% of the sample. Broader findings and caveats from the paper: A TCR beta motif of several highly homologous amino acid variants appeared characteristic of blood from ankylosing spondylitis patients.

No cognate antigen is known for these TCRs. Source material: blood, either unsorted or a sorted T cell fraction (not recorded which). These TCRs come from a male donor with ankylosing spondylitis.

There are many counts of this clonotype. In DNA, the CDR3 is TGTGCCAGCACCTTTTGGGGCCCCGGGGAGCTGTTTTTT. Protein product: CASTFWGPGELFF. The chain joins TRBV5-6 to TRBJ2-2, with TRBD1 as a possible D gene (5 bases). V was clipped by 6 bases and J by 6 bases, with 12 bases between them. This CDR3 comprises 13 residues. Germline V gene lookup returns CDR1 SGHDT and CDR2 YYEEEE.

This clonotype was seen at least ten times. The chain couples TRBV28 to TRBJ2-6, with TRBD1 as a possible D gene (5 bases). The CDR3 has 16 amino acids. Germline V CDR1 and CDR2: MDHEN, SYDVKM. V lost 6 bases, J lost 0 bases, and 12 bases lay in between. The DNA of the CDR3 is TGTGCCAGCAGGGACACTGTAAGCTCTGGGGCCAACGTCCTGACTTTC. This gives the protein CASRDTVSSGANVLTF.

This clonotype has ten or more counts. The CDR3 is CASSLEGTGELFF. CDR3 nucleotides: TGCGCCAGCAGCTTGGAGGGGACCGGGGAGCTGTTTTTT. The rearrangement links TRBV5-1 to TRBJ2-2; possible D gene TRBD1, 5 bases. Germline values: CDR1 SGHRS, CDR2 YFSETQ. CDR3 length: 13 amino acids. With 0 bases removed from V and 5 bases from J, the gap between germline ends came to 5 bases.